This TCR beta chain was profiled in a study of T cells in Graves' hyperthyroidism and ophthalmopathy. CDR1 is SGHDT and CDR2 is YYEEEE in the germline V gene. Trimming took off 3 bases at V and 7 bases at J, with 7 bases between the two ends. This CDR3 is 11 amino acids long. Amplified TCR beta CDR3 regions came from RNA transcripts. TCR CDR3 regions were first amplified by RT-PCR with HTBI primers. TCRdb re-derived calls from the multiplex PCR reads in MiXCR, one entry per CDR3 protein. The data contain around 600,000 distinct CDR3 sequences, 45% of them singletons. Overall study results and limits: A model using 13 V-J features told ophthalmopathy apart from stable hyperthyroidism.

The study left out patients who had uncontrolled infection, other autoimmune disease, pregnancy or lactation. This clonotype was observed a handful of times. Its antigen is still unknown. The sequenced material came from peripheral blood or thyroid tissue (not recorded which). The genes are TRBV5-6 and TRBJ1-1; D gene unclear. The receptor was derived from an adult man with Graves' disease, either hyperthyroidism or ophthalmopathy (not recorded which). CDR3 residues: CASSSSVEAFF. Written as DNA, the CDR3 is TGTGCCAGCAGCTCTTCTGTTGAAGCTTTCTTT.